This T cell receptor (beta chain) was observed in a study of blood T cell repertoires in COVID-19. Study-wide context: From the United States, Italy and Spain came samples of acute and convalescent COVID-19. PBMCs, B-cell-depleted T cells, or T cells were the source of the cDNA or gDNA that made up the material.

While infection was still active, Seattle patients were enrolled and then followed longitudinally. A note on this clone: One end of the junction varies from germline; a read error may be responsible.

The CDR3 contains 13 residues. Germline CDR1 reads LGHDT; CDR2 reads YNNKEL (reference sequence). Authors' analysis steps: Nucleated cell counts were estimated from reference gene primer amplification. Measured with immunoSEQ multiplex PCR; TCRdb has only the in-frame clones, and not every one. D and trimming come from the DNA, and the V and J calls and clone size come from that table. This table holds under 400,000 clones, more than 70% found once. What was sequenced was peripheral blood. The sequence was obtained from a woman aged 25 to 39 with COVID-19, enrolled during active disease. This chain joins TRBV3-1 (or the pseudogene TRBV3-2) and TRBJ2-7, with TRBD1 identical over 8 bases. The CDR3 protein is CASSPGGPYGQYF. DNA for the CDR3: TGTGCCAGCAGCCCAGGGGGCCCATACGGGCAGTACTTC.